The rows below give T cell receptor beta chains drawn from one sample of a study of T-cell reconstitution after alpha-beta-depleted transplantation in children. TCRdb called the PCR reads again in MiXCR, with one record for every CDR3 protein. In the table there are about 500,000 distinct CDR3 sequences, approximately 32% of which are singletons. The sequences come from PBMCs from the stem cell graft donor, collected from the stem cell graft. These receptors came from a human donor who donated a stem cell graft to a child with aplastic anemia. Each CDR3 is given with its conserved first and last residue. The order of the fields is CDR3 DNA, CDR3 protein, D gene, J gene, clone size, V gene. D genes are given only for firm matches. Clone size is given for some rows only: seen once, a few or many times, or a class if the clone is expanded.

TGTGCCAGCAGCTTAGTGGCTAGCGGGAGGTCCTACGAGCAGTACTTC CASSLVASGRSYEQYF TRBD2 TRBJ2-7 few TRBV7-2
TGTGCCAGCAGTTTCATTGGGACAGGCACAGATACGCAGTATTTT CASSFIGTGTDTQYF TRBD1 TRBJ2-3 few TRBV12-3/TRBV12-4
TGTGCCATCAGTGAGGTTACTGGAGGGGCTTTCTTT CAISEVTGGAFF - TRBJ1-1 - TRBV10-3
TGTGCCAGCAGCCCACATAGGCGGTTAAACTATGGCTACACCTTC CASSPHRRLNYGYTF - TRBJ1-2 few TRBV11-2
TGTGCCAGCAGCTTAGTGGGACAGCTCTACGAGCAGTACTTC CASSLVGQLYEQYF TRBD1 TRBJ2-7 - TRBV11-1
TGTGCCAGCAGTTCCATTCCAACTCTAGCGGGAGGGTACAATGAGCAGTTCTTC CASSSIPTLAGGYNEQFF TRBD2 TRBJ2-1 - TRBV6-2/TRBV6-3
TGTGCCAGCAGTCCGGGCCGAGGCGTAAGGTACCAAGAGACCCAGTACTTC CASSPGRGVRYQETQYF - TRBJ2-5 - TRBV12-3/TRBV12-4
TGCGCCAGCAGCCTTTTCGGCGGGTCAGGGGGCTGGTACAATGAGCAGTTCTTC CASSLFGGSGGWYNEQFF TRBD1 TRBJ2-1 - TRBV4-3
TGTGCCAGTCGTGCTTTAGGAGCGGGAGGGACAGATACGCAGTATTTT CASRALGAGGTDTQYF TRBD2 TRBJ2-3 few TRBV13
TGTGCCAGCAGCGTAGGGGAAGGGGGTGAAGCTTTCTTT CASSVGEGGEAFF - TRBJ1-1 - TRBV9
TGCGCCAGCAGCTTCCGCAGTAGCGGGAACACTGAAGCTTTCTTT CASSFRSSGNTEAFF - TRBJ1-1 - TRBV5-1
TGCAGCGGGAAGGCGGGCACTGAAGCTTTCTTT CSGKAGTEAFF - TRBJ1-1 - TRBV29-1
TGTGCCAGCAGAACATGGCGAGACACAGATACGCAGTATTTT CASRTWRDTDTQYF - TRBJ2-3 few TRBV7-9